These T cell receptor beta chains were read from a single sample in a study of beta chain features in type 1 diabetes. TCRdb keeps only in-frame clones here, not all; method: immunoSEQ multiplex PCR. This table has nearly 350,000 clones, approximately 9.9% appearing once. The sample taken for sequencing was central memory CD4+ T cells from blood. The receptors originated from a man aged 25-40 years with type 1 diabetes. Each CDR3 is given with its conserved first and last residue. A D gene is named only where the DNA matches it firmly. The listing skips clone size in some rows; elsewhere it reads once, few, many or a size class.

v_call	j_call	clone_size	d_call	cdr3_aa
TRBV5-6	TRBJ1-3	few	NA	CASSFAGNTIYF
TRBV7-9	TRBJ2-7	many	NA	CASSLGPQTYEQYF
TRBV7-9	TRBJ2-3	NA	TRBD1	CASRGTGPDTQYF
TRBV7-2	TRBJ1-1	NA	NA	CASSLESGGWNTEAFF
TRBV12-5	TRBJ2-5	many	NA	CASANRGGDQETQYF
TRBV7-9	TRBJ1-1	NA	NA	CASSLPDRNTEAFF
TRBV18	TRBJ2-1	many	TRBD1	CASSSGTGDYNEQFF
TRBV7-2	TRBJ1-3	many	NA	CASSQSSGNTIYF
TRBV25-1	TRBJ1-2	few	NA	CASLGPFIYGYTF
TRBV2	TRBJ1-5	NA	NA	CASSYRSDQPQHF
TRBV4-3	TRBJ2-1	NA	TRBD2	CASSQGGLAGVNEQFF
TRBV9	TRBJ2-7	few	TRBD1	CASSALGQGENVEQYF
TRBV7-2	TRBJ1-1	few	TRBD1	CASSLAPGGIGTEAFF
TRBV5-1	TRBJ2-3	few	NA	CASSYESGGTDTQYF
TRBV28	TRBJ2-7	few	NA	CASSLLGANYEQYF
TRBV7-2	TRBJ1-5	NA	TRBD1	CASSLAGQGAGNQPQHF
TRBV5-1	TRBJ2-3	few	NA	CASSWGLEADTQYF
TRBV10-2	TRBJ2-7	few	TRBD2	CASRYPGTSGEQYF
TRBV30	TRBJ1-2	NA	TRBD1	CAWQGAGGYTF
TRBV7-2	TRBJ2-7	few	TRBD1	CASSAGQGPYEQYF
TRBV9	TRBJ2-1	many	TRBD1	CASSLGQGTYNEQFF
TRBV28	TRBJ2-5	few	NA	CASSRAGSREETQYF
TRBV29-1	TRBJ1-5	few	NA	CSARASWGQPQHF
TRBV2	TRBJ2-3	few	TRBD1	CASGGQGADTQYF
TRBV27	TRBJ1-1	few	NA	CASSLYRVTEAFF
TRBV7-2	TRBJ1-5	NA	NA	CASSLSSGSNQPQHF
TRBV28	TRBJ2-7	NA	TRBD2	CASKERGGLYF
TRBV5-1	TRBJ1-2	few	NA	CASSLRGWDGYTF
TRBV5-1	TRBJ1-3	few	NA	CASSLIPQGNTIYF
TRBV18	TRBJ2-7	few	NA	CASSRERYEQYF
TRBV7-2	TRBJ2-3	few	TRBD2	CASSPGIAGIAQYF
TRBV5-4	TRBJ1-2	NA	NA	CASSQAAQGTRGYTF
TRBV10-2	TRBJ2-4	NA	TRBD1	CASYRGLGDIQYF
TRBV9	TRBJ1-5	few	NA	CASTKDQPQHF
TRBV5-6	TRBJ1-1	NA	NA	CASRPMDRPFAEAFF
TRBV7-2	TRBJ1-6	few	NA	CASSLATPYLHF
TRBV19	TRBJ1-3	NA	NA	CASALRAKGNTIYF
TRBV7-2	TRBJ1-2	NA	TRBD1	CASSLDRGHGYTF
TRBV5-1	TRBJ2-4	NA	NA	CASSSREGYIQYF
TRBV29-1	TRBJ2-7	few	NA	CSVVEPASYEQYF
TRBV7-9	TRBJ2-2	few	NA	CASRQGQTGELFF
TRBV4-3	TRBJ1-2	few	TRBD1	CASRPSHGTGFYGYTF
TRBV7-2	TRBJ2-1	many	TRBD2	CASSIDSGGMGNEQFF
TRBV4-2	TRBJ2-1	NA	NA	CASSQLVTGGGWNEQFF
TRBV30	TRBJ1-5	NA	NA	CAWGLGHHHQPQHF
TRBV28	TRBJ1-5	NA	NA	CASSLIGRRDNQPQHF
TRBV28	TRBJ1-5	NA	NA	CASTQRGASNQPQHF
TRBV27	TRBJ2-3	few	NA	CASRASWAGTDTQYF
TRBV29-1	TRBJ2-3	NA	NA	CTTLGGDTDTQYF
TRBV18	TRBJ1-1	NA	TRBD1	CASSPSGQGATEAFF
TRBV11-2	TRBJ1-4	few	NA	CASSFAPGVGEKLFF
TRBV2	TRBJ1-6	few	TRBD1	CASTGDRGNSPLHF
TRBV9	TRBJ2-3	few	TRBD1	CASSVETGELDTQYF
TRBV19	TRBJ2-3	NA	NA	CASRLGGFTDTQYF
TRBV6-6	TRBJ1-3	many	NA	CASRTETAGNTIYF